The sample holds many counts of the clone carrying this TCR beta chain. No antigen is known for it. Before being chosen for sequencing, patients had shown CD8+CD57+ cell expansion by flow cytometry. In all patients, the disease was severe acquired aplastic anemia. The germline gives CDR1 SGHRS, CDR2 YFSETQ. The CDR3 length is 16 residues. The V and J ends lost 0 bases and 6 bases respectively, with 13 bases between them. Genomic DNA provided the template from which TCR beta VDJ and CDR3 profiles were obtained. TCRdb redid the calling of the reads with MiXCR, one entry per CDR3 protein. The sample comprises roughly 170,000 distinct CDR3 sequences, 45% to 60% of which are singletons, and approximately 13% rests with the top ten. These data originate in a study of CD8+CD57+ T cells in acquired aplastic anemia. Points from the study as a whole: Patients and controls shared twenty-nine CD8+ CDR3 sequences, which appeared highly expressed in patients and within their immunodominant clones. Patients did not significantly differ from controls in CD8+ Simpson's diversity.

The TCR comes from a human donor with aplastic anemia. V and J are TRBV5-1 and TRBJ1-6; D is unclear. Sequencing input: sorted CD4+, CD8+, or CD8+CD57+ T cells (not recorded which) from PBMCs. CDR3 region: CASSLGPGTPNSPLHF. CDR3 DNA sequence: TGCGCCAGCAGCTTGGGTCCAGGTACTCCTAATTCACCCCTCCACTTT.